The 16 T cell receptor beta chains below come from one sample, sequenced in a study of post-analysis software for immune sequencing data. General observations from the study: In patients, TRBV5-6, TRBV5-1 and TRBV20-1 belonged to about five TRBV segments found more frequently than in controls.

What these receptors recognize is not known. Unique molecular identifiers featured in each of the TCR beta cDNA libraries. TCRdb used MiXCR to reprocess the PCR reads, holding one entry per CDR3 protein. The data contain 750,000 to 950,000 distinct CDR3 sequences, roughly half of them seen just once; the ten biggest clones take up about 4.5%. Source material: blood. The receptors were gathered from a girl between 5 and 17 years old with multiple sclerosis.

The chain employs TRBV29-1 and TRBJ2-1; 7 bases match TRBD2. CDR1 and CDR2 (germline): SQVTM, ANQGSEA. The CDR3 is 13 residues long. V lost 5 bases, J lost 8 bases, and 9 bases stayed unmatched. The CDR3, as DNA: TGCAGCGTTACGTTCCTAGCGGAACATGAGCAGTTCTTC. It specifies CSVTFLAEHEQFF.

Only a few counts were recorded for this clonotype. The rearrangement links TRBV20-1 to TRBJ2-6; D is ambiguous. Germline values: CDR1 DFQATT, CDR2 SNEGSKA (reference sequence). V lost 1 base to trimming and J lost 0 bases, with 4 bases between them. This CDR3 region has 14 residues. CDR3 amino acids: CSARGDSGANVLTF. Here the CDR3 DNA reads TGCAGTGCTAGAGGAGACTCTGGGGCCAACGTCCTGACTTTC.

This clonotype is a singleton in its sample. The V gene is TRBV7-9, the J gene TRBJ2-5; TRBD2 aligns across 8 bases. The CDR3 is made up of 13 amino acids. Looked up from germline, CDR1 is SEHNR and CDR2 is FQNEAQ (reference sequence). V shed 5 bases, J shed 4 bases, and the junction held 3 bases outside the gene matches. CDR3 amino acids: CASSVGLVETQYF. DNA for the CDR3: TGTGCCAGCAGCGTGGGACTAGTAGAGACCCAGTACTTC.

This clonotype was found a few times. The J gene is TRBJ2-5, the V gene TRBV5-5, with 9 positions matching TRBD1. Germline assignment: CDR1 SGHKS and CDR2 YYEKEE (reference sequence). V shed 1 base, J shed 2 bases, and the junction held 6 bases outside the gene matches. The CDR3 runs to 16 residues. The CDR3 region is CASSLPGQGTQETQYF. CDR3 in DNA: TGTGCCAGCAGCTTGCCGGGACAGGGAACTCAAGAGACCCAGTACTTC.

This rearrangement joins TRBV18 to TRBJ2-1; 8 positions agree with TRBD2. Trimming at V came to 4 bases and at J to 7 bases, leaving 21 bases not matched to a gene. The CDR3 consists of 19 residues. Germline-derived CDR1 and CDR2 are KGHSH and LQKENI. This CDR3 is CASSLTTMPGLGERNEQFF. CDR3 nucleotides: TGTGCCAGCTCACTTACCACCATGCCGGGACTAGGGGAACGGAATGAGCAGTTCTTC.

The chain employs TRBV27 and TRBJ2-7, with D uncertain. The V gene's germline CDR1 is MNHEY and CDR2 SMNVEV (reference sequence). CDR3 size: 15 residues. Trimming stripped 7 bases from V and 6 bases from J, with 22 bases between. CDR3 sequence reads: CASNFYEKGIGEQYF. CDR3 DNA sequence: TGTGCCAGCAATTTCTACGAGAAGGGAATTGGCGAGCAGTACTTC.

This clonotype was counted between two and nine times. In DNA form, the CDR3 reads TGTGCCAGCAGCTCTCTGCTTAGGGGAGTTTATGTAGAGACCCAGTACTTC. It yields the protein CASSSLLRGVYVETQYF. The rearrangement links TRBV7-2 to TRBJ2-5, with D possibly being TRBD1 or TRBD2 (5 bases each). CDR3 length: 17 residues. CDR1 is SGHTA and CDR2 is FQGNSA in the germline V gene. Deletions cut 4 bases from V and 4 bases from J, with 22 bases between.

This chain uses TRBV29-1 with TRBJ2-3, with 8 bases matching TRBD2. J gave up 3 bases and V 3 bases, and 5 bases lay outside the gene matches. The CDR3 runs to 14 residues. Germline V gene lookup returns CDR1 SQVTM and CDR2 ANQGSEA. In DNA form, the CDR3 reads TGCAGCGTTGACTCAGCGGGAGAGACAGATACGCAGTATTTT. Its protein is CSVDSAGETDTQYF.

The chain employs TRBV7-6 and TRBJ1-2, with TRBD1 as a possible D gene (6 bases). CDR1 and CDR2 (germline): SGHVS, FNYEAQ. Deletions cut 6 bases from V and 8 bases from J, with 19 bases between. The CDR3 consists of 14 residues. DNA of the CDR3: TGTGCCAGCAGAAGGAGGGGGGAGAGCTACGGCTACACCTTC. Translated: CASRRRGESYGYTF.

This chain connects TRBV20-1 to TRBJ1-2, with D perhaps matching TRBD1 (5 bases). V dropped 0 bases and J dropped 5 bases, with 13 bases sitting between them. Per germline, CDR1 DFQATT and CDR2 SNEGSKA (reference sequence). The CDR3 loop spans 14 amino acids. The CDR3 sequence is CSARDRTTEYGYTF. CDR3 DNA sequence: TGCAGTGCTAGAGACCGGACAACGGAGTATGGCTACACCTTC.

V gene TRBV12-3 or TRBV12-4 combines with J gene TRBJ2-7, with D possibly matching TRBD1 (6 bases). The CDR3 is 15 residues long. V lost 7 bases and J lost 5, with 21 bases in between. The CDR3 region is CASTLPGVLNNEQYF. In nucleotides, the CDR3 is TGTGCCAGCACTCTCCCAGGGGTTTTAAATAACGAGCAGTACTTC.

In this sample, this clonotype turned up a few times. The chain links TRBV18 to TRBJ2-1, with D possibly matching TRBD1 (6 bases). The CDR3 has 12 amino acids. The germline V gene has CDR1 KGHSH and CDR2 LQKENI. The V end lost 5 bases, the J end lost 10 bases, and 12 bases lay between the germline ends. The CDR3 is CASSRQVEEQFF. The CDR3 DNA is TGTGCCAGCTCAAGACAGGTGGAGGAGCAGTTCTTC.

This clonotype was seen only a few times. The chain employs TRBV4-1 and TRBJ1-5, with D possibly matching TRBD1 (5 bases). The CDR3 runs 15 residues. V lost 0 bases and J 7 bases, leaving 13 bases between the germline ends. Germline V gene data show CDR1 as MGHRA and CDR2 as YSYEKL. For the CDR3, the DNA is TGCGCCAGCAGCCAAGACAGGGCCTCTATCCAGCCCCAGCATTTT. Its translation is CASSQDRASIQPQHF.

V usage is TRBV7-6 and J usage is TRBJ2-3, with 8 nucleotides matching TRBD2. V shed 6 bases, J shed 1 base, and the junction held 12 bases outside the gene matches. The CDR3 extends over 17 amino acids. CDR1 and CDR2 from the germline V gene are SGHVS and FNYEAQ. The CDR3 loop reads CASSSTSGSLGTDTQYF. DNA for the CDR3: TGTGCCAGCAGTTCGACAAGCGGGAGCCTTGGCACAGATACGCAGTATTTT.

This clonotype was recorded a few times. V gene TRBV29-1 combines with J gene TRBJ1-2; D is uncertain. The V gene lost 2 bases and the J gene lost 5 bases, with 9 bases spanning the gap. The CDR3 runs to 12 residues. Germline V gene lookup returns CDR1 SQVTM and CDR2 ANQGSEA. In DNA, the CDR3 is TGCAGCGTTGAACCCAGGATATATGGCTACACCTTC. It specifies CSVEPRIYGYTF.

The chain has TRBV30 and TRBJ1-1; D gene unclear. Germline V gene lookup returns CDR1 GTSNPN and CDR2 SVGIG (reference sequence). The CDR3 runs 12 residues. Trimming took 0 bases from V and 5 from J, leaving 7 bases between them. The DNA of the CDR3 is TGTGCCTGGAGTGTCGGAGAGACTGAAGCTTTCTTT. Translation gives CAWSVGETEAFF.